A single sample is the source of the 3 T cell receptor beta chains below, sequenced in a study of blood T cell repertoires in COVID-19. Libraries were prepared by immunoSEQ multiplex PCR; TCRdb keeps only in-frame clonotypes and omits some of them. The sample has 110,000 or so clones, about 85% seen once; the top ten hold about 3%. The specimen was peripheral blood. The receptors were gathered from a man between 40 and 49 years old with acute or convalescent COVID-19.

The chain employs TRBV6-5 and TRBJ2-7, with 7 bases identical to TRBD1. This CDR3 is built from 14 residues. Germline CDR1 MNHEY, CDR2 SVGAGI. V lost 5 bases, J lost 2 bases, and 6 bases stayed unmatched. CDR3 coding DNA: TGTGCCAGCAGTCCACCGGGACAGACCTACGAGCAGTACTTC. Its translation is CASSPPGQTYEQYF.

This clone was counted a few times. The DNA of the CDR3 is TGTGCCTGGAATCGCGGCAGGGCCCTATCTGGGGCCAACGTCCTGACTTTC. Its translation: CAWNRGRALSGANVLTF. The chain joins TRBV30 to TRBJ2-6; D possibly corresponds to TRBD1 (5 bases). CDR1 is GTSNPN and CDR2 is SVGIG in the germline V gene (reference sequence). V was cut by 4 bases and J by 1 base, with 17 bases left in between. This CDR3 comprises 17 residues.

The chain joins TRBV4-1 to TRBJ2-1, with 11 bases aligning to TRBD2. With V trimmed by 1 base and J by 2 bases, 7 bases remained unmatched. CDR1 is MGHRA and CDR2 is YSYEKL in the germline V gene. CDR3 length: 18 residues. For the CDR3, the DNA is TGCGCCAGCAGCCAAGCACCCATTAGCGGGGGGGCCTACAATGAGCAGTTCTTC. This gives the protein CASSQAPISGGAYNEQFF.